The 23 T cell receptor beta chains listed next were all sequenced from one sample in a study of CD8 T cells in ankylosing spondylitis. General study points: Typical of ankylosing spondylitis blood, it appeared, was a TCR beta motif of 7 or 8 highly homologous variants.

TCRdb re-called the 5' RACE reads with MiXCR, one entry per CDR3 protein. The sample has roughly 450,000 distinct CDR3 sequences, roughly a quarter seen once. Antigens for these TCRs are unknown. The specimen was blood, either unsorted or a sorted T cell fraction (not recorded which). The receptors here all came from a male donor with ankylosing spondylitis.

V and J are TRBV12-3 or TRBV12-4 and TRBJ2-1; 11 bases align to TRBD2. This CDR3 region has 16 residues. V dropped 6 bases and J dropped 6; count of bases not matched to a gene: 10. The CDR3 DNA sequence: TGTGCCAGCAGCTTCTCTAGCGGGAGGCTGAGCAATGAGCAGTTCTTC. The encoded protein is CASSFSSGRLSNEQFF.

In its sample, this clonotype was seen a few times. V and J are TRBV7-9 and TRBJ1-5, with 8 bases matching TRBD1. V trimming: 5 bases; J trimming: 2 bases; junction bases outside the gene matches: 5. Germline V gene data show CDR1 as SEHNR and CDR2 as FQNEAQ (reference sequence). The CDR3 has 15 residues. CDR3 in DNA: TGTGCCAGCAGCCCCACGGGACAGGGCAATCAGCCCCAGCATTTT. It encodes CASSPTGQGNQPQHF. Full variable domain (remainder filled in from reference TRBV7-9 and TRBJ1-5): DTGVSQNPRHKITKRGQNVTFRCDPISEHNRLYWYRQTLGQGPEFLTYFQNEAQLEKSRLLSDRFSAERPKGSFSTLEIQRTEQGDSAMYLCASSPTGQGNQPQHFGDGTRLSIL.

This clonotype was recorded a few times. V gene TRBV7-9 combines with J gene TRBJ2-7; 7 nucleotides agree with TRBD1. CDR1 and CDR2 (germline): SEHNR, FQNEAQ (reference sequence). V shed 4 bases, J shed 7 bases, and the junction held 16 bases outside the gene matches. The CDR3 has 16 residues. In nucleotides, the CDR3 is TGTGCCAGCAGCTCGCCGGACAGGAACCTTTTTCCGGAGCAGTACTTC. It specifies CASSSPDRNLFPEQYF.

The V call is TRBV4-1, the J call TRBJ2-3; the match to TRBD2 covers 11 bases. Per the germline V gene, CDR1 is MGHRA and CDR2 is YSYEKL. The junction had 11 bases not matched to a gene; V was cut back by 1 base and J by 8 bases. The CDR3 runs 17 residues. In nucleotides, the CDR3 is TGCGCCAGCAGCCAAGGCACTAGCGGGAGTCCCGAGGGTACGCAGTATTTT. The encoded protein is CASSQGTSGSPEGTQYF.

The CDR3 spells CASSSTRDYEQYV. CDR3 DNA: TGTGCCAGCAGCTCCACAAGGGATTACGAGCAGTACGTC. V gene TRBV5-6 combines with J gene TRBJ2-7; D gene uncertain. This CDR3 comprises 13 residues. The V gene's germline CDR1 is SGHDT and CDR2 YYEEEE. Deletions cut 3 bases from V and 4 bases from J, with 11 bases between.

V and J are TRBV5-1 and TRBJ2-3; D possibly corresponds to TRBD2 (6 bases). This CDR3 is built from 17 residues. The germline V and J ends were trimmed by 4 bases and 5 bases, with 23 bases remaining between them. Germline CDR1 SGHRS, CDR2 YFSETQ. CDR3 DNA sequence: TGCGCCAGCAGCCGCCGGCGGGACGGGAGTCGAGGAGATACGCAGTATTTT. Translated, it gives CASSRRRDGSRGDTQYF.

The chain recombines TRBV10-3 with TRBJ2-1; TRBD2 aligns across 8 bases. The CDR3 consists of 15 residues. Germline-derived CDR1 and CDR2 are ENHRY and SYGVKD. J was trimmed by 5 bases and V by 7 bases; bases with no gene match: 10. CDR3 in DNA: TGTGCCATCACCAGGTCGGCGGGGGGTAACAATGAGCAGTTCTTC. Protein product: CAITRSAGGNNEQFF.

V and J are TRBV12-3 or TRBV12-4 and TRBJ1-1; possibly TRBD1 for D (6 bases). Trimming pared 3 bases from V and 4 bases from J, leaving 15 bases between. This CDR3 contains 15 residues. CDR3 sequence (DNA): TGTGCCAGCAGTTTTTATGGGGGGGCGGTCACTGAAGCTTTCTTT. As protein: CASSFYGGAVTEAFF.

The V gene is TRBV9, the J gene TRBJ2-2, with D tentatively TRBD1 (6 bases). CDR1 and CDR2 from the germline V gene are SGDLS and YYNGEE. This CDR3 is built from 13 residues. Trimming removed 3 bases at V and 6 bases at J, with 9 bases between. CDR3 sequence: CASSGRGAGELFF. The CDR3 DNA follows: TGTGCCAGCAGCGGCAGGGGTGCCGGGGAGCTGTTTTTT.

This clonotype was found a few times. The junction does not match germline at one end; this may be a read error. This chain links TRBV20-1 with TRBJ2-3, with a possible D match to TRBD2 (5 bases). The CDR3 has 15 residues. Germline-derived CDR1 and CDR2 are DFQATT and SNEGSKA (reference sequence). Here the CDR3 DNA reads TGCAGTGCGAGAGGGAGCACGAGGCGCACAGATACGCAGTATTTT. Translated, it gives CSARGSTRRTDTQYF.

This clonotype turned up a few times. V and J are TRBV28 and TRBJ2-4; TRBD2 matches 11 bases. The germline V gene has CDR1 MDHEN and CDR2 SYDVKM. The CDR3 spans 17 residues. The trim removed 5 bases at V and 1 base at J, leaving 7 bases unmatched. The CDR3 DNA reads TGTGCCAGCAGTCTGATTGGGACTAGCGGTGCCAAAAACATTCAGTACTTC. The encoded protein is CASSLIGTSGAKNIQYF.

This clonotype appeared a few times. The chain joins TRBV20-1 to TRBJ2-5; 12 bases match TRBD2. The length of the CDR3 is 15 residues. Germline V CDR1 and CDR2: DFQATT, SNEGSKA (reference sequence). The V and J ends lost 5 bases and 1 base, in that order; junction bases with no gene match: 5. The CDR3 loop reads CSAGGLAGRQETQYF. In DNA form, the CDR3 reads TGCAGTGCTGGAGGACTAGCGGGGCGCCAAGAGACCCAGTACTTC.

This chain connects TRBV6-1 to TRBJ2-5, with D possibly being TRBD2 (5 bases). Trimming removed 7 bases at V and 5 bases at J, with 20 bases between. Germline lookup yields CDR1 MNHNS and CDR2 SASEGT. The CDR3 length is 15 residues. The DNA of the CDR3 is TGTGCCAGCACCAGCCCCGGTTCCCGAGGGGAGACCCAGTACTTC. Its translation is CASTSPGSRGETQYF.

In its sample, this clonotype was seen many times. CDR3 in DNA: TGTGCCAGCAGAAGAAGAGAGGCGCCCTCCAGGGGGAATGAGCAGTTCTTC. This encodes CASRRREAPSRGNEQFF. This chain uses TRBV7-2 with TRBJ2-1, with 7 nucleotides matching TRBD1. The CDR3 length is 17 residues. V lost 6 bases and J lost 7; bases outside the gene matches: 18. Germline V gene lookup returns CDR1 SGHTA and CDR2 FQGNSA.

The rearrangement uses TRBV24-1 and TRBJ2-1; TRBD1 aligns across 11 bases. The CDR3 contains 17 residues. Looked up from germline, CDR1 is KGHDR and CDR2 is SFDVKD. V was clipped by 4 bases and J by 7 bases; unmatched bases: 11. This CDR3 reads CATSDPPGTGGENEQFF. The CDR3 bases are TGTGCCACCAGTGACCCTCCCGGGACAGGGGGTGAGAATGAGCAGTTCTTC.

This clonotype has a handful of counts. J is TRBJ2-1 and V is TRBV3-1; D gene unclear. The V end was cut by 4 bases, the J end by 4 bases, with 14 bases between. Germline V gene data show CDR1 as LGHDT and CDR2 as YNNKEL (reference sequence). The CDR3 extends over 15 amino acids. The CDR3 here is CASSRNTVVYNEQFF. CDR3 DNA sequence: TGTGCCAGCAGCCGGAATACTGTCGTTTACAATGAGCAGTTCTTC.

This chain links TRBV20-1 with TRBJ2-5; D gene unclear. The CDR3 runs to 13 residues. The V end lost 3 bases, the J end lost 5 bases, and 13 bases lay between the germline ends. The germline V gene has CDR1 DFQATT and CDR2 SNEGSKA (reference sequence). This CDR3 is CSASYGIEETQYF. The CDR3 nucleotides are TGCAGTGCTAGCTACGGAATCGAGGAGACCCAGTACTTC.

The CDR3, as DNA: TGTGCCACCAGCAGAGATATCGGGCTAGCCTACGAGCAGTACGTC. Translating gives CATSRDIGLAYEQYV. The chain has TRBV15 and TRBJ2-7; unclear D gene. CDR3 length: 15 residues. Deletions cut 0 bases from V and 2 bases from J, with 11 bases between. Germline values: CDR1 LNHNV, CDR2 YYDKDF (reference sequence).

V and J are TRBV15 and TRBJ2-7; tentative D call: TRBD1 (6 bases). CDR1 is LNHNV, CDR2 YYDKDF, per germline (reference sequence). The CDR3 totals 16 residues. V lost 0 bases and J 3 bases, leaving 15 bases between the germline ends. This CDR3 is CATSRDYPQGNYEQYV. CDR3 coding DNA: TGTGCCACCAGCAGAGATTACCCCCAGGGGAACTACGAGCAGTACGTC.

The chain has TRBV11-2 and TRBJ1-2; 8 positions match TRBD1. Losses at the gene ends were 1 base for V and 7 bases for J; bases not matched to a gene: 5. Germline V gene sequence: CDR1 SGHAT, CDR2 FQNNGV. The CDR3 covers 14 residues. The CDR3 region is CASSLGQGAAGYTF. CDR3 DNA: TGTGCCAGCAGCTTAGGGCAGGGGGCTGCTGGCTACACCTTC.

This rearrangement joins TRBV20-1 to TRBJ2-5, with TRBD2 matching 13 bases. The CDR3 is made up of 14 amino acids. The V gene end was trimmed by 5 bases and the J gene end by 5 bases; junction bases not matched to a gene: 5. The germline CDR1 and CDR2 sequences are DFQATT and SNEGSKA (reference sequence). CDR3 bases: TGCAGTGCTGAACTAGCGGGAGGGTTGGAGACCCAGTACTTC. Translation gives CSAELAGGLETQYF.

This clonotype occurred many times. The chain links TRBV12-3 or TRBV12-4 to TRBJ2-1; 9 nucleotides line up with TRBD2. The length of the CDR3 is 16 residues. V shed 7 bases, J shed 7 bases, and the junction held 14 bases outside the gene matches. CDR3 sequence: CASIPRLAERGNEQFF. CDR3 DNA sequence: TGTGCCAGCATTCCCAGACTAGCGGAAAGGGGGAATGAGCAGTTCTTC.

In nucleotides, the CDR3 is TGTGCCAGCAGCTTAGTAGTGGGGTGGAGCACTGAAGCTTTCTTT. The encoded protein is CASSLVVGWSTEAFF. The V and J genes are TRBV7-2 and TRBJ1-1; the D is unclear. The germline V gene encodes CDR1 SGHTA and CDR2 FQGNSA. V was clipped by 1 base and J by 4 bases, with 13 bases between them. This CDR3 has 15 residues.